Below are 20 T cell receptor beta chains sequenced from a single sample in a study of T cells in Graves' hyperthyroidism and ophthalmopathy. There were TCR beta CDR3 regions amplified from RNA transcripts. First-round RT-PCR with HTBI primers amplified the TCR CDR3 region. TCRdb recomputed calls from the multiplex PCR reads with MiXCR, one row per CDR3 protein. The top ten clones hold about 45% of a sample with 500,000 to 600,000 distinct CDR3 sequences, about 20% of them seen once. Sequencing input: blood. The source of these receptors is a man in his forties with Graves' ophthalmopathy.

This chain links TRBV28 with TRBJ1-2; 7 bases are a match to TRBD1. The CDR3 spans 15 residues. Germline loops: CDR1 MDHEN, CDR2 SYDVKM. V trimming: 7 bases; J trimming: 8 bases; junction bases outside the gene matches: 16. CDR3 bases: TGTGCCAGCACCCGGTTCGACAGGGCCTCCTACGGCTACACCTTC. This encodes CASTRFDRASYGYTF.

The CDR3 nucleotides read TGTGCCAGCAGCTCGACACGGTTTCGGGGGGTTGGCACAGATACGCAGTATTTT. The encoded protein is CASSSTRFRGVGTDTQYF. The rearrangement joins TRBV7-8 to TRBJ2-3; 7 bases align to TRBD2. CDR3 size: 18 residues. Germline loops: CDR1 SGHVS, CDR2 FQNEAQ. J gave up 1 base and V 4 bases, and 14 bases lay outside the gene matches.

This clonotype showed up many times. This chain links TRBV12-3 or TRBV12-4 with TRBJ1-2, with 7 nucleotides matching TRBD1. Losses at the gene ends were 6 bases for V and 4 bases for J; bases not matched to a gene: 5. The CDR3 has 13 residues. The CDR3 reads CASSQGDGYGYTF. CDR3 in DNA: TGTGCCAGCAGCCAGGGGGATGGCTATGGCTACACCTTC.

This clonotype appeared many times. This chain uses TRBV20-1 with TRBJ2-3; 8 bases align to TRBD1. The CDR3 has 13 amino acids. Germline CDR1 reads DFQATT; CDR2 reads SNEGSKA (reference sequence). J was trimmed by 0 bases and V by 6 bases; bases with no gene match: 2. CDR3: CSARTGSTDTQYF. CDR3 coding DNA: TGCAGTGCGCGGACAGGGAGCACAGATACGCAGTATTTT.

The chain couples TRBV30 to TRBJ2-2, with TRBD2 matching 10 bases. V trimming: 7 bases; J trimming: 6 bases; junction bases outside the gene matches: 8. Germline assignment: CDR1 GTSNPN and CDR2 SVGIG (reference sequence). The CDR3 spans 14 residues. CDR3: CALPSGGVAGELFF. The DNA of the CDR3 is TGTGCCTTGCCCAGCGGGGGGGTCGCCGGGGAGCTGTTTTTT.

The rearrangement links TRBV28 to TRBJ2-5; TRBD1 matches at 9 bases. CDR3 length: 15 residues. The germline V gene encodes CDR1 MDHEN and CDR2 SYDVKM. V lost 5 bases to trimming and J lost 2 bases; unmatched junction nucleotides: 6. The CDR3 sequence is CASSLTGGLQETQYF. The CDR3 nucleotides are TGTGCCAGCAGTCTCACAGGGGGCTTGCAAGAGACCCAGTACTTC.

The CDR3 nucleotides read TGTGCCAGCAGCCAAGGGGGGAGACTAGCGGGGGTGTTCTTC. This codes for CASSQGGRLAGVFF. The chain has TRBV4-2 and TRBJ2-1, with 12 bases aligning to TRBD2. CDR3 length: 14 residues. With 1 base clipped from V and 15 bases from J, the junction kept 7 bases outside the gene matches. Germline V gene data show CDR1 as LGHNA and CDR2 as YNFKEQ.

This clonotype was counted at least ten times. The chain is built from TRBV28 and TRBJ1-1, with D uncertain. The germline V gene encodes CDR1 MDHEN and CDR2 SYDVKM. The V end lost 10 bases, the J end lost 3 bases, and 12 bases lay between the germline ends. The CDR3 spans 12 residues. The CDR3 nucleotides read TGTGCCACTCTGGGAAGCCACACTGAAGCTTTCTTT. As protein: CATLGSHTEAFF. The complete variable domain, with remaining parts taken from reference TRBV28 and TRBJ1-1, reads DVKVTQSSRYLVKRTGEKVFLECVQDMDHENMFWYRQDPGLGLRLIYFSYDVKMKEKGDIPEGYSVSREKKERFSLILESASTNQTSMYLCATLGSHTEAFFGQGTRLTVV.

This clonotype has at least ten counts. The chain recombines TRBV7-2 with TRBJ2-7; D not certain. Germline V lookup: CDR1 SGHTA, CDR2 FQGNSA. This CDR3 has 13 amino acids. Trimming left V 3 bases short and J 1 base short, with 7 bases between. As DNA, the CDR3 is TGTGCCAGCAGCTTCGGCTTTTCCTACGAGCAGTACTTC. Protein sequence: CASSFGFSYEQYF.

This clonotype has ten or more counts. The chain employs TRBV6-1 and TRBJ1-1; D not certain. This CDR3 region has 12 residues. The germline V gene encodes CDR1 MNHNS and CDR2 SASEGT. V was pared by 6 bases and J by 3 bases, with 8 bases between. CDR3 loop: CASSGGYTEAFF. In DNA, the CDR3 is TGTGCCAGCAGCGGCGGTTACACTGAAGCTTTCTTT.

This clonotype was seen only once. V gene TRBV19 combines with J gene TRBJ2-7; perhaps TRBD1 as D (5 bases). This CDR3 has 17 amino acids. The V gene lost 0 bases and the J gene lost 3 bases, with 18 bases spanning the gap. Germline lookup yields CDR1 LNHDA and CDR2 SQIVND (reference sequence). This chain's CDR3 is CASSIDQQGILNYEQYF. CDR3 DNA sequence: TGTGCCAGTAGTATAGATCAGCAGGGAATTCTTAACTACGAGCAGTACTTC.

The rearrangement links TRBV7-2 to TRBJ2-1; D not resolved. V gave up 3 bases and J gave up 2 bases, with 11 bases separating them. This CDR3 comprises 15 residues. CDR1 and CDR2 (germline): SGHTA, FQGNSA. The CDR3 region is CASSLASDTYNEQFF. As DNA, the CDR3 is TGTGCCAGCAGCTTGGCCAGCGACACCTACAATGAGCAGTTCTTC.

This clonotype was recorded at least ten times. The chain has TRBV5-1 and TRBJ2-1, with TRBD2 matching 7 bases. This CDR3 is built from 16 residues. The trim removed 3 bases at V and 5 bases at J, leaving 11 bases unmatched. Germline V gene sequence: CDR1 SGHRS, CDR2 YFSETQ. The CDR3 sequence: CASSWGGASGNNEQFF. The CDR3 DNA reads as TGCGCCAGCAGCTGGGGTGGAGCTAGCGGAAACAATGAGCAGTTCTTC.

This clonotype appeared many times. V gene TRBV27 combines with J gene TRBJ2-7; 9 bases fit TRBD2. There are 13 residues in the CDR3. J was trimmed by 5 bases and V by 6 bases; bases with no gene match: 5. Germline V gene lookup returns CDR1 MNHEY and CDR2 SMNVEV (reference sequence). The CDR3 sequence is CASRIAGVNEQYF. CDR3 DNA sequence: TGTGCCAGCAGAATAGCGGGAGTCAACGAGCAGTACTTC.

This clonotype showed up many times. The V and J genes are TRBV20-1 and TRBJ1-2; D call uncertain. V lost 3 bases to trimming and J lost 0 bases, with 11 bases between them. From germline, CDR1 is DFQATT and CDR2 SNEGSKA (reference sequence). The CDR3 has 14 amino acids. CDR3 amino acids: CSASKGNSNYGYTF. The DNA of the CDR3 is TGCAGTGCTAGTAAGGGTAATTCTAACTATGGCTACACCTTC.

This clonotype has ten or more counts. The chain carries TRBV30 and TRBJ1-1; the D is unclear. The CDR3 spans 12 residues. The V gene lost 3 bases and the J gene lost 1 base, with 6 bases spanning the gap. CDR1 GTSNPN and CDR2 SVGIG come from the germline V gene (reference sequence). CDR3 DNA: TGTGCCTGGAGAACAGAGAACACTGAAGCTTTCTTT. Its translation is CAWRTENTEAFF.

In this sample, this clonotype turned up a few times. V usage is TRBV20-1 and J usage is TRBJ2-2, with 9 bases that match TRBD1. This CDR3 has 15 amino acids. Germline CDR1 DFQATT, CDR2 SNEGSKA (reference sequence). V lost 5 bases, J lost 7 bases, and 11 bases stayed unmatched. Here the CDR3 reads CSAAEGDRVSGELFF. CDR3 sequence (DNA): TGCAGTGCTGCAGAGGGGGACAGGGTGAGCGGGGAGCTGTTTTTT.

This clonotype appeared a few times. The chain is built from TRBV12-3 or TRBV12-4 and TRBJ1-1; the D is unclear. The CDR3 contains 12 residues. Trimming removed 5 bases from V and 10 bases from J, with 14 bases in between. CDR3 protein: CASSVGTFGAFF. The CDR3 DNA follows: TGTGCCAGCAGTGTCGGAACATTCGGAGCTTTCTTT.

This clonotype showed up many times. This chain links TRBV11-2 with TRBJ2-3; TRBD2 matches 8 bases. Germline V gene data show CDR1 as SGHAT and CDR2 as FQNNGV. Losses at the gene ends were 5 bases for V and 4 bases for J; bases not matched to a gene: 8. The length of the CDR3 is 15 residues. CDR3 in DNA: TGTGCCAGCAGCGTCGGGGGGGCCGCCGCAGATACGCAGTATTTT. Residues: CASSVGGAAADTQYF.

The chain combines TRBV5-1 with TRBJ2-1; the match to TRBD2 covers 8 bases. CDR3 length equals 17 residues. The germline gives CDR1 SGHRS, CDR2 YFSETQ. Unmatched junction bases numbered 9, after V lost 4 bases and J lost 0 bases. The CDR3 DNA sequence: TGCGCCAGCAGCAACCAAGCCGGGACTAGCTCCTACAATGAGCAGTTCTTC. Amino acids: CASSNQAGTSSYNEQFF. The full variable domain, completed using reference TRBV5-1 and TRBJ2-1, is KAGVTQTPRYLIKTRGQQVTLSCSPISGHRSVSWYQQTPGQGLQFLFEYFSETQRNKGNFPGRFSGRQFSNSRSEMNVSTLELGDSALYLCASSNQAGTSSYNEQFFGPGTRLTVL.